This T cell receptor beta chain appears in the sequencing data of a study of cytomegalovirus exposure and HLA in healthy donors. The PCR employed 60 Vbeta primers together with 13 Jbeta primers. The protocol was immunoSEQ multiplex PCR, while the TCRdb copy is restricted to in-frame clones and leaves out a portion. The data contain 150,000 to 200,000 clones, around 83% of them singletons. As regards this clone: The antigen is unknown. At one end, the junction sequence differs from germline, possibly due to a read error.

The CDR3 covers 12 residues. Germline V gene data show CDR1 as GTSNPN and CDR2 as SVGIG (reference sequence). Study-level points and caveats: TCR beta sequences numbering over 15,000 were associated with HLA alleles at 0.05 false discovery rate in a later analysis. A later analysis linked a missense variant in DCLRE1C to the trimming of TCR beta V and J genes. In an earlier analysis, productive rearrangement rates for most beta V segments clustered near 87% or 30%.

As for the donors, each was a healthy bone marrow donor. The origin of this receptor is a middle-aged man in good health and CMV-seropositive. V is TRBV30 and J is TRBJ1-3; tentative D call: TRBD1 (6 bases). The specimen sequenced was PBMCs. The DNA for the CDR3 is TGTGCCTGGAGGGCACAGGGAAGCACCATATATTTT. Translating gives CAWRAQGSTIYF.